This TCR beta chain was documented in a study of tissue T cells after allogeneic stem cell transplantation. Overall study context: Adult allogeneic hematopoietic cell transplant recipients with steroid-refractory graft-versus-host disease were prospectively enrolled for research autopsy. Patients with graft-versus-host disease had grafts: several unmodified, three CD34-selected and T-cell-depleted.

Profiling relied on immunoSEQ multiplex PCR, and the TCRdb table lists in-frame clones only, not all of them. The sample includes 25,000 to 30,000 clones, over 75% of them seen just once. CDR1 is MNHNS and CDR2 is SASEGT in the germline V gene. The CDR3 runs to 14 residues. Trimming removed 2 bases at V and 4 bases at J, with 11 bases between. V and J are TRBV6-1 and TRBJ1-1; D may be TRBD1 (6 bases). The TCR comes from a woman aged 18-50 years who later had graft-versus-host disease after an allogeneic stem cell transplant. Sample: blood, taken before transplantation. The CDR3 DNA is TGTGCCAGCAGTGAATTAGGGGGGGGCACTGAAGCTTTCTTT. Its protein is CASSELGGGTEAFF.